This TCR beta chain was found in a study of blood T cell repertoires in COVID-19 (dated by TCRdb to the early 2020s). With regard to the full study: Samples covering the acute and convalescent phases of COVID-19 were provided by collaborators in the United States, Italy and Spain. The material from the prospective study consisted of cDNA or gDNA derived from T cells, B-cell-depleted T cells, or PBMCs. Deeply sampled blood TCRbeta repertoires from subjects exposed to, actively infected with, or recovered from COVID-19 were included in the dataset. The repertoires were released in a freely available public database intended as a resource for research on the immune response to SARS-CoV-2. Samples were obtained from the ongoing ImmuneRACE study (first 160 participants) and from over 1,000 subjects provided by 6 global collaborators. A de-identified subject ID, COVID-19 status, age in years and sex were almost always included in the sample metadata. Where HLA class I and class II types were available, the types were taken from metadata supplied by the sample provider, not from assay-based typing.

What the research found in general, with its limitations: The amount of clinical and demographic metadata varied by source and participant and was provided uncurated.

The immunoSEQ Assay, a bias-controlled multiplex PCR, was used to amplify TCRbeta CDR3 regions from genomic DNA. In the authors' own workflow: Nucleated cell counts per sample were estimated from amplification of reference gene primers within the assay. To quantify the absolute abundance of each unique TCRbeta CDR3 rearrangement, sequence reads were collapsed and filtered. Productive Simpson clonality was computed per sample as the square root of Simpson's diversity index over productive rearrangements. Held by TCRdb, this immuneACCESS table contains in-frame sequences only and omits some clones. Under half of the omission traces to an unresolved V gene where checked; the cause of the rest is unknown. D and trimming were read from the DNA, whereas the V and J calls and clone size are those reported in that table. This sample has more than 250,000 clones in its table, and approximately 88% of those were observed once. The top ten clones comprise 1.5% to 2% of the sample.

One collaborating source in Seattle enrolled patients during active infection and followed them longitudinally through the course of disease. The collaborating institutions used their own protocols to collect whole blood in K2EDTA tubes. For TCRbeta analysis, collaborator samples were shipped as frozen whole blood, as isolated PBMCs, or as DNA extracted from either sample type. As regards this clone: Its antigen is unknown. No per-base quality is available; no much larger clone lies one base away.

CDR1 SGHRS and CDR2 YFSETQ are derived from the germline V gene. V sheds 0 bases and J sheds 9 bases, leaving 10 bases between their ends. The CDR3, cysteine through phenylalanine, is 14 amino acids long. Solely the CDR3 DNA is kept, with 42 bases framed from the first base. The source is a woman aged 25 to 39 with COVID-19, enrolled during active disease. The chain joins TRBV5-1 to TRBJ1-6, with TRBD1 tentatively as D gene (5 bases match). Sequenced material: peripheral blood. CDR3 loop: CASSLDRMGSPLHF. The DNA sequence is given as TGCGCCAGCAGCTTGGACAGGATGGGTTCACCCCTCCACTTT.